Shown below are 2 T cell receptor beta chains from a single sample sequenced in a study of neurological immune-mediated disorders. Via MiXCR, TCRdb re-called the 5' RACE reads, giving one row per CDR3 protein. The sample lists tens of thousands of distinct CDR3 sequences, around a tenth occurring once. Sequences were obtained from PBMCs. Source of these receptors: a man in his forties in good health.

This clonotype was counted many times. For the CDR3, the DNA is TGTGCCAGCAGCCTACGAATAACTATAAATGCTAATGAGCAGTTCTTC. Translating it yields CASSLRITINANEQFF. The gene calls are TRBV7-9 and TRBJ2-1; unclear D gene. This CDR3 is built from 16 residues. V was shortened by 5 bases and J by 7 bases, with 21 bases between the two germline ends. The germline CDR1 and CDR2 sequences are SEHNR and FQNEAQ (reference sequence).

On this clonotype: A much more abundant neighbour one base away suggests this may be a read error. The rearrangement links TRBV27 to TRBJ2-5, with a tentative D call TRBD1 (5 bases). The CDR3 is 14 amino acids. From germline, CDR1 is MNHEY and CDR2 SMNVEV (reference sequence). The CDR3 DNA sequence: TGTGCCAACAGTCCCCGGGCCCCGTCCAGGGCCCAGTACTTC. It codes for CANSPRAPSRAQYF.